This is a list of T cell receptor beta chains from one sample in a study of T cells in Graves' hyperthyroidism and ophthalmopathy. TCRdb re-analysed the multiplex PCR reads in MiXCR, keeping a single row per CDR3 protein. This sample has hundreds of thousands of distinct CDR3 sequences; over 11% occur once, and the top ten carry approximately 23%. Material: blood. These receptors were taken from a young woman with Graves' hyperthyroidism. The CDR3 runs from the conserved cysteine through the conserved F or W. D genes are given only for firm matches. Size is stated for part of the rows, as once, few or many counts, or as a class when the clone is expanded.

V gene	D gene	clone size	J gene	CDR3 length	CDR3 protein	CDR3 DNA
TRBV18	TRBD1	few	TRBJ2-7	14	CASSTGTENYEQYF	TGTGCCAGCTCAACCGGGACAGAGAACTACGAGCAGTACTTC
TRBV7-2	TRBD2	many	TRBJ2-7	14	CASSWAAGGYEQYF	TGTGCCAGCAGCTGGGCAGCGGGAGGGTACGAGCAGTACTTC
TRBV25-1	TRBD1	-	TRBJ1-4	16	CASSEYETGRNEKLFF	TGTGCCAGCAGTGAATACGAGACAGGGCGAAATGAAAAACTGTTTTTT
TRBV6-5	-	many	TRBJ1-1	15	CASSYSGGMNTEAFF	TGTGCCAGCAGTTACAGTGGGGGGATGAACACTGAAGCTTTCTTT
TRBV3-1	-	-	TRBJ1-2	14	CASSQIETDYGYTF	TGTGCCAGCAGCCAAATAGAGACAGACTATGGCTACACCTTC
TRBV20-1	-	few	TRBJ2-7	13	CSASSSATYEQYF	TGCAGTGCTAGTTCCAGCGCCACCTACGAGCAGTACTTC
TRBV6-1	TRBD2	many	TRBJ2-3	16	CASSEDWREDTDTQYF	TGTGCCAGCAGTGAGGATTGGCGGGAGGACACAGATACGCAGTATTTT
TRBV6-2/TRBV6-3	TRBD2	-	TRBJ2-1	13	CASSATSNHEQLF	TGTGCCAGCAGTGCGACTAGCAACCATGAGCAGCTCTTC
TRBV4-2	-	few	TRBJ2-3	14	CASSQGSGTDTQYF	TGTGCCAGCAGCCAAGGGTCAGGCACAGATACGCAGTATTTT
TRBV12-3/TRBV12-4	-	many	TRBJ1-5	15	CASSFNRYGPSAQHF	TGTGCCAGCAGTTTTAATAGGTATGGCCCCTCCGCCCAGCATTTT
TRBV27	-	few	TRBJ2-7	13	CASSLFQGYEQYF	TGTGCCAGCAGTTTATTTCAGGGTTACGAGCAGTACTTC
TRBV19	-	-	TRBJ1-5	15	CASTPESGGMSPQHF	TGTGCCAGTACCCCCGAGTCTGGCGGAATGTCGCCCCAGCATTTT
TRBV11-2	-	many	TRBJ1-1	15	CASSLEGVVGTEAFF	TGTGCCAGCAGCTTAGAAGGAGTGGTGGGCACTGAAGCTTTCTTT
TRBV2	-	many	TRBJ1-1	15	CASSLKTGANTEAFF	TGTGCCAGCAGTTTAAAGACAGGAGCTAACACTGAAGCTTTCTTT
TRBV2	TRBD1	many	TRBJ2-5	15	CASRDRGPGGPAQYF	TGTGCCAGCAGGGACAGGGGACCCGGGGGACCGGCCCAGTACTTC
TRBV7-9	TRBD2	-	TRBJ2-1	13	CAGLAAADNEQFF	TGTGCCGGGCTAGCGGCTGCGGACAATGAGCAGTTCTTC
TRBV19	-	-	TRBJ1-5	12	CASSTRLGPQHF	TGTGCCAGTAGTACGAGGCTGGGGCCCCAGCATTTT
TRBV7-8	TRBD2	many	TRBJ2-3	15	CASSPLAGSTDTQYF	TGTGCCAGCAGCCCGCTAGCGGGTAGCACAGATACGCAGTATTTT
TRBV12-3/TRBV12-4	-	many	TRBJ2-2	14	CASSFGGFGGELFF	TGTGCCAGCAGTTTCGGGGGATTTGGCGGGGAGCTGTTTTTT
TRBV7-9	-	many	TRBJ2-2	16	CASSLGGGPNTGELFF	TGTGCCAGCAGCTTAGGAGGGGGGCCAAACACCGGGGAGCTGTTTTTT
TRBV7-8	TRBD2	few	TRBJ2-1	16	CASSLAGTSGYNEQFF	TGTGCCAGCAGCTTAGCCGGGACTAGCGGTTACAATGAGCAGTTCTTC